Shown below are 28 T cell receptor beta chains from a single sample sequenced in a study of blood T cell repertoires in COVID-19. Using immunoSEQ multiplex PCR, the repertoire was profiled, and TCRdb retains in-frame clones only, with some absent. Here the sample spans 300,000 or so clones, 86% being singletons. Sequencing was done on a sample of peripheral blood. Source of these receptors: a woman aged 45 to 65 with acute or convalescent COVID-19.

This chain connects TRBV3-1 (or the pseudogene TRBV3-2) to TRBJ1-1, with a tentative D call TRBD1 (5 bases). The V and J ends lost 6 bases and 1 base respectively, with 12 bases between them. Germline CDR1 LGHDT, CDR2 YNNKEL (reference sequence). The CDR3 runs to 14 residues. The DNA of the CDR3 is TGTGCCAGCAGTAGGGAGGGACCGAACACTGAAGCTTTCTTT. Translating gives CASSREGPNTEAFF.

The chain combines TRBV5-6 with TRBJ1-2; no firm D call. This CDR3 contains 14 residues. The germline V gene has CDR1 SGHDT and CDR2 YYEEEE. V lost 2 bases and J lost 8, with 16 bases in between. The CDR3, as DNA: TGTGCCAGCAGCTTCAGGTTGGGAGATCTGGGCTACACCTTC. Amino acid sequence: CASSFRLGDLGYTF.

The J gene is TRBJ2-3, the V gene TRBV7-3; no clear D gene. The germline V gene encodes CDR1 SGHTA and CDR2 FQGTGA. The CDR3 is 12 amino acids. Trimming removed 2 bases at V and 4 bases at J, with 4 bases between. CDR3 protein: CASSLSADTQYF. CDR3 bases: TGTGCCAGCAGCTTATCTGCAGATACGCAGTATTTT.

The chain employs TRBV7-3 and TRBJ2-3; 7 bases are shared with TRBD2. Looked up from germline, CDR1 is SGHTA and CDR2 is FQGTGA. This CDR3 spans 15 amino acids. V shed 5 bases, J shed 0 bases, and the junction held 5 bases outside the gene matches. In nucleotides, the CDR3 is TGTGCCAGCAGCCCACTAGCGAGCAGCACAGATACGCAGTATTTT. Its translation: CASSPLASSTDTQYF. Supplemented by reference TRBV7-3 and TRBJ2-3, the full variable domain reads GAGVSQTPSNKVTEKGKYVELRCDPISGHTALYWYRQSLGQGPEFLIYFQGTGAADDSGLPNDRFFAVRPEGSVSTLKIQRTERGDSAVYLCASSPLASSTDTQYFGPGTRLTVL.

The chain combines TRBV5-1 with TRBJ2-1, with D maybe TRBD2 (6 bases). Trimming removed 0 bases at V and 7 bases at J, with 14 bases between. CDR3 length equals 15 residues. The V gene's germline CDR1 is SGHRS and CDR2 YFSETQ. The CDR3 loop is CASSLVLALGNEQFF. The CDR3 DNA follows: TGCGCCAGCAGCTTGGTTCTAGCGCTCGGGAATGAGCAGTTCTTC.

The CDR3 region is CASSPTRTGGSDTQYF. CDR3 sequence (DNA): TGTGCCAGCTCACCGACGCGGACAGGGGGTTCAGATACGCAGTATTTT. The chain joins TRBV18 to TRBJ2-3; TRBD1 agrees at 10 bases. V was pared by 3 bases and J by 4 bases, with 7 bases of the junction left unmatched. This CDR3 region has 16 residues. Germline V gives CDR1 KGHSH, CDR2 LQKENI.

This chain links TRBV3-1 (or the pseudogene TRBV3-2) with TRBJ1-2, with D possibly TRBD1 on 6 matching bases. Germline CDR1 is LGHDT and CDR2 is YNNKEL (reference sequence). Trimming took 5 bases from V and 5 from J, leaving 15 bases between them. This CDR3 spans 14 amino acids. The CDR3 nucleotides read TGTGCCAGCAGCAACCGCACAGGGAAATATGGCTACACCTTC. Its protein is CASSNRTGKYGYTF.

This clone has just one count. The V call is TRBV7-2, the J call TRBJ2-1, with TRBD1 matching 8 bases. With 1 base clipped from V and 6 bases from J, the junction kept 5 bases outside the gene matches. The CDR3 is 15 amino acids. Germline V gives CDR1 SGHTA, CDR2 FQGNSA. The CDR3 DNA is TGTGCCAGCAGCTTAGTGGACAGGGCTTCCAATGAGCAGTTCTTC. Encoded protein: CASSLVDRASNEQFF.

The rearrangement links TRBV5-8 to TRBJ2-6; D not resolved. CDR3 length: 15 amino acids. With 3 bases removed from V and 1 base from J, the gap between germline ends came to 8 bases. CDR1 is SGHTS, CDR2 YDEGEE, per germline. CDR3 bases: TGTGCCAGCAGCTGGAGTAGGTCTGGGGCCAACGTCCTGACTTTC. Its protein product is CASSWSRSGANVLTF.

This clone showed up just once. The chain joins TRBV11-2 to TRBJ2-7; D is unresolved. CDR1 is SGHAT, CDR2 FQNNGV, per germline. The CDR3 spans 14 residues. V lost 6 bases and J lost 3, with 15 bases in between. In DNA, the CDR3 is TGTGCCAGCAGGCGGATACAAGGCTTCTACGAGCAGTACTTC. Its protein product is CASRRIQGFYEQYF.

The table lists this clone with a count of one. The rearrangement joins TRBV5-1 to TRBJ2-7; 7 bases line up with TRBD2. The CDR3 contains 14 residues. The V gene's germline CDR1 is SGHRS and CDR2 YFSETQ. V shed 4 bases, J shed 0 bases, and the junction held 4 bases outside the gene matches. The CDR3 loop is CASSLAVSSYEQYF. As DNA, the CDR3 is TGCGCCAGCAGCCTAGCGGTGAGCTCCTACGAGCAGTACTTC.

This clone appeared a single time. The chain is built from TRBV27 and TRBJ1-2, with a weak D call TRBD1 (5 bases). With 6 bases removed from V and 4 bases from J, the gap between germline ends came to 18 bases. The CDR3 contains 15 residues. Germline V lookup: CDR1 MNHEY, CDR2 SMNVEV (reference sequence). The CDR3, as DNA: TGTGCCAGCAGCGCCATACCTCAGGGATTCTATGGCTACACCTTC. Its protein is CASSAIPQGFYGYTF.

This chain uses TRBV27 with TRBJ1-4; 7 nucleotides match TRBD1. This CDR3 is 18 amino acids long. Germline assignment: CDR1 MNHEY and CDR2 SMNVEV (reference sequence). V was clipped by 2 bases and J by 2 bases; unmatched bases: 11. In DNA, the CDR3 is TGTGCCAGCAGTTTACTTCGGGACAGCCTGGCCACTAATGAAAAACTGTTTTTT. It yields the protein CASSLLRDSLATNEKLFF.

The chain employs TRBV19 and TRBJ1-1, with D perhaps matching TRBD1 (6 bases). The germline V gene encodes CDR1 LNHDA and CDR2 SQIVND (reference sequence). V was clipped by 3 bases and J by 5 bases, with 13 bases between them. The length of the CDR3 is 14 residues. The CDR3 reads CASSIGTGLTEAFF. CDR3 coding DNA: TGTGCCAGTAGTATTGGAACAGGGTTGACTGAAGCTTTCTTT.

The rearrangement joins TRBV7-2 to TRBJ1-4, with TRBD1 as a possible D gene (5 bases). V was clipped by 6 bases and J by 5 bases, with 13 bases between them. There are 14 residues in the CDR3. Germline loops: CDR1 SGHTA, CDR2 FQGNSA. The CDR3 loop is CASSFDRNNEKLFF. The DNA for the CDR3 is TGTGCCAGCAGTTTCGACAGAAACAATGAAAAACTGTTTTTT.

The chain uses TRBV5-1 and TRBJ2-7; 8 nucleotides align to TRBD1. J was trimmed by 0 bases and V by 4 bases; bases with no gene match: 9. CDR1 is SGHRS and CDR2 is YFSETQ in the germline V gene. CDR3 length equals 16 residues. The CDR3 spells CASSAGQGLSSYEQYF. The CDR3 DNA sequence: TGCGCCAGCAGCGCCGGACAGGGCCTTAGCTCCTACGAGCAGTACTTC.

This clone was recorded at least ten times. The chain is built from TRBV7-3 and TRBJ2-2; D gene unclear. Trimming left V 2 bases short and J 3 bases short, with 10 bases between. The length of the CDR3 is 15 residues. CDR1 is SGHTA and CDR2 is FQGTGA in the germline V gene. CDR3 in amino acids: CASSLGPYDTGELFF. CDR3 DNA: TGTGCCAGCAGCTTAGGGCCCTATGACACCGGGGAGCTGTTTTTT. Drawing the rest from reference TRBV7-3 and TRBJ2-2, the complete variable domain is GAGVSQTPSNKVTEKGKYVELRCDPISGHTALYWYRQSLGQGPEFLIYFQGTGAADDSGLPNDRFFAVRPEGSVSTLKIQRTERGDSAVYLCASSLGPYDTGELFFGEGSRLTVL.

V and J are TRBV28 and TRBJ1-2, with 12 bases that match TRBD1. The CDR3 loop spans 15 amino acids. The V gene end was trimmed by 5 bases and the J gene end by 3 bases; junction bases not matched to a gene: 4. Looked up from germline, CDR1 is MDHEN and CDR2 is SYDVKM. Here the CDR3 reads CASSEGQGAYYGYTF. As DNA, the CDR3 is TGTGCCAGCAGTGAGGGACAGGGGGCCTACTATGGCTACACCTTC.

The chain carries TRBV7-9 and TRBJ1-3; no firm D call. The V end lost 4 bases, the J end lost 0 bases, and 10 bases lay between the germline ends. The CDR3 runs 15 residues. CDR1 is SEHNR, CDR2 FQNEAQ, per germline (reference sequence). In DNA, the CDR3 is TGTGCCAGCAGCTCCGGACTACACTCTGGAAACACCATATATTTT. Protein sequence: CASSSGLHSGNTIYF.

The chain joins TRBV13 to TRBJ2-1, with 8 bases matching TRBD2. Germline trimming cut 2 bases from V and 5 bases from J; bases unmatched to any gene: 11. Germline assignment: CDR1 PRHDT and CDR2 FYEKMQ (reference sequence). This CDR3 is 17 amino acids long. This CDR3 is CASSLFSLGRANNEQFF. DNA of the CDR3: TGTGCCAGCAGCTTATTTTCTCTCGGGAGGGCCAACAATGAGCAGTTCTTC.

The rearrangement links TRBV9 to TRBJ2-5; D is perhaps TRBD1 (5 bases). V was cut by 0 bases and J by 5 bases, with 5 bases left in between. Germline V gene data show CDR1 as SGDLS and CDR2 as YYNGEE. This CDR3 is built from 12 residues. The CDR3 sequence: CASSVAGETQYF. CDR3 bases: TGTGCCAGCAGCGTAGCAGGGGAGACCCAGTACTTC.

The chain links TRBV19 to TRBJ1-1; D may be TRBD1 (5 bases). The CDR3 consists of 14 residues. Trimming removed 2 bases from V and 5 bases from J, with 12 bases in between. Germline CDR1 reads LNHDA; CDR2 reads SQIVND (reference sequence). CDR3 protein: CASSILGVRTEAFF. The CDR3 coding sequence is TGTGCCAGTAGTATACTAGGGGTGAGGACTGAAGCTTTCTTT.

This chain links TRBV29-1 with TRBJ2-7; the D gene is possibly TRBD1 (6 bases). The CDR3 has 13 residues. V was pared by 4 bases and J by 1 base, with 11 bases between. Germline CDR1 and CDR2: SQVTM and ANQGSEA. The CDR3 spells CSVVSQGSYEQYF. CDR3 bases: TGCAGCGTTGTTTCACAGGGATCCTACGAGCAGTACTTC.

The CDR3 nucleotides are TGTGCCAGCAGCGTAGGCGGGAGGGCCCCAAACAATGAGCAGTTCTTC. Encoded protein: CASSVGGRAPNNEQFF. The chain is built from TRBV9 and TRBJ2-1; 9 bases are a match to TRBD2. The CDR3 covers 16 residues. The germline V gene has CDR1 SGDLS and CDR2 YYNGEE. Trimming removed 0 bases from V and 5 bases from J; junction bases left unmatched: 6.

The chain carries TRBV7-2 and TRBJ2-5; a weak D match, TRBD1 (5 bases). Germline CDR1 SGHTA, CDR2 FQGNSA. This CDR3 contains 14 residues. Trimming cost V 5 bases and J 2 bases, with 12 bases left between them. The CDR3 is CASSPRQRQETQYF. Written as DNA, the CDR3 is TGTGCCAGCAGCCCTCGACAGCGTCAAGAGACCCAGTACTTC.

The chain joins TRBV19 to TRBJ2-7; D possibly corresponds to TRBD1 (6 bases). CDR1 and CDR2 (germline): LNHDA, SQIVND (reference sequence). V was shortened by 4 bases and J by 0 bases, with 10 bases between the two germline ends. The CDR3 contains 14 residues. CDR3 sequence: CASSKTGNSYEQYF. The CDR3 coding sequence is TGTGCCAGTAGTAAGACAGGTAACTCCTACGAGCAGTACTTC.

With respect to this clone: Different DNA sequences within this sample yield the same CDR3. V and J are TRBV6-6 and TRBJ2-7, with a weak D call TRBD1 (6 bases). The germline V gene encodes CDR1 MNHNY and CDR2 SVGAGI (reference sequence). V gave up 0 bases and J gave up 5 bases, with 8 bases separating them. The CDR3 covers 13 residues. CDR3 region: CASSYSTGDEQYF. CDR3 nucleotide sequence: TGTGCCAGCAGTTACTCGACAGGTGACGAGCAGTACTTC.

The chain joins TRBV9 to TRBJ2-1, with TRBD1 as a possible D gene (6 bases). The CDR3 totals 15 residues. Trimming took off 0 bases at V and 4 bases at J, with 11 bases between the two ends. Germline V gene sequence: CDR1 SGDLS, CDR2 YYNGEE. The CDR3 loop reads CASSVAGGQYNEQFF. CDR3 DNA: TGTGCCAGCAGCGTAGCTGGCGGACAGTACAATGAGCAGTTCTTC.